This TCR beta chain appears in the sequencing data of a study of OX40 agonist ivuxolimab in advanced cancers. Across the study: All patients had ivuxolimab intravenously every 2 weeks at 0.01 to 10 mg/kg.

Study-wide findings and caveats: More expanded clones were found, on average, in CD8+ than in CD4+ T cells.

Measured with immunoSEQ multiplex PCR; TCRdb has only the in-frame clones, and not every one. This sample yields 99,000 or so clones, of which about four fifths are seen a single time; 5.5% belongs to the top ten. Patients were ruled out by autoimmune disease history or systemic immunosuppression. Blood was sampled at baseline, cycle 4 day 1, and cycle 7 day 1. As regards this clone: Its antigen is unidentified.

The CDR3 covers 15 residues. Germline CDR1 reads SGHTS; CDR2 reads YDEGEE. With 4 bases clipped from V and 6 bases from J, the junction kept 8 bases outside the gene matches. This sequence joins TRBV5-8 and TRBJ2-2; 8 nucleotides line up with TRBD2. The material was CD4+ or CD8+ T cells sorted from blood, obtained in a trial of the OX40 agonist ivuxolimab. The TCR originated in an adult with an advanced solid tumor such as melanoma, head and neck, liver or kidney cancer. CDR3 loop: CASSVAGRGSGELFF. Here the CDR3 DNA reads TGTGCCAGCAGCGTAGCGGGAAGAGGGTCCGGGGAGCTGTTTTTT.